Listed below are T cell receptor beta chains from one sample, sequenced in a study of blood T cell repertoires in COVID-19. Only in-frame clones appear in the TCRdb table, and some are missing; sequencing was by immunoSEQ multiplex PCR. The sample includes about 70,000 clones, around 85% of them seen just once. Sequencing was done on a sample of peripheral blood. Receptors were obtained from a man older than 75 with acute or convalescent COVID-19. Both conserved end residues are part of each CDR3. A D gene is named only where the DNA matches it firmly. The size entry is marked missing in some rows and otherwise reads once, few, many or a size class.

>NA|TRBJ2-7|TRBV27|14|NA
TGTGCCAGCAGTTTATCGGCCGGGAGTTACGAGCAGTACTTC
CASSLSAGSYEQYF
>NA|TRBJ2-3|TRBV11-3|15|NA
TGTGCCAGCAGCTTAGGTGGGCAGGGGTGGCATACGCAGTATTTT
CASSLGGQGWHTQYF
>NA|TRBJ2-1|TRBV6-6|15|TRBD1
TGTGCCAGCAAGGACGGACAGGGCGATTACAATGAGCAGTTCTTC
CASKDGQGDYNEQFF
>NA|TRBJ2-1|TRBV10-1|15|TRBD2
TGCGCCAGCAGTGCCGCGGGAGTCGGTTACAATGAGCAGTTCTTC
CASSAAGVGYNEQFF
>NA|TRBJ1-4|TRBV27|15|NA
TGTGCCAGCAGTCGAACCAGGGACTCTAATGAAAAACTGTTTTTT
CASSRTRDSNEKLFF
>few|TRBJ2-7|TRBV28|13|NA
TGTGCCAGCAGGCCGGGACAAACCTACGAGCAGTACTTC
CASRPGQTYEQYF
>few|TRBJ2-2|TRBV10-3|14|TRBD1
TGTGCCGCGGGACAGGGTCCGAACACCGGGGAGCTGTTTTTT
CAAGQGPNTGELFF
>NA|TRBJ1-5|TRBV5-5|16|NA
TGTGCCAGCAGTCGCGGTGGGGGGGGAGGCAATCAGCCCCAGCATTTT
CASSRGGGGGNQPQHF
>NA|TRBJ1-5|TRBV27|12|NA
TGTGCCGCCGGGAGGCCCAATCAGCCCCAGCATTTT
CAAGRPNQPQHF
>once|TRBJ2-5|TRBV5-6|13|TRBD2
TGTGCCAGCAGCTTCGCGGGAGAAGAGACCCAGTACTTC
CASSFAGEETQYF
>NA|TRBJ2-3|TRBV24-1|21|TRBD2
TGTGCCACCAGTGACTTTGGCTCCGGGACTAGCGGAGCTTTTAGCACAGATACGCAGTATTTT
CATSDFGSGTSGAFSTDTQYF
>NA|TRBJ2-4|TRBV28|16|TRBD1
TGTGCCAGCAGCACAGGTGGACAGGATTATCCAAACATTCAGTACTTC
CASSTGGQDYPNIQYF
>NA|TRBJ2-6|TRBV4-3|14|NA
TGCGCCAGCAGCCAGTGGCGGGGGGCCAACGTCCTGACTTTC
CASSQWRGANVLTF
>NA|TRBJ1-4|TRBV6-6|16|NA
TGTGCCAGCAGTTACGGCACAGGTTCAACTAATGAAAAACTGTTTTTT
CASSYGTGSTNEKLFF
>NA|TRBJ2-7|TRBV3-1/TRBV3-2|16|TRBD2
TGTGCCAGCAGCCAAGTAATAGCGGGAGGGGTCGCGGAGCAGTACTTC
CASSQVIAGGVAEQYF
>NA|TRBJ1-6|TRBV18|19|NA
TGTGCCAGCTCACCTATAAGGCCCACCACGGCGGTTCAGGGTTCACCCCTCCACTTT
CASSPIRPTTAVQGSPLHF
>NA|TRBJ2-2|TRBV3-1/TRBV3-2|17|TRBD1
TGTGCCAGCAGTTACGGCTCGGGGACAGGGAACACCGGGGAGCTGTTTTTT
CASSYGSGTGNTGELFF
>NA|TRBJ2-2|TRBV6-2/TRBV6-3|19|NA
TGTGCCAGCAGTTACGCGACGCGGGGCTCTGATTCGAACACCGGGGAGCTGTTTTTT
CASSYATRGSDSNTGELFF
>NA|TRBJ2-7|TRBV19|14|NA
TGTGCCAGTAGTATCGTCGGTGCTACCTACGAGCAGTACTTC
CASSIVGATYEQYF
>NA|TRBJ2-3|TRBV7-9|14|NA
TGTGCCAGCAGCTTCCCACATCACACAGATACGCAGTATTTT
CASSFPHHTDTQYF
>NA|TRBJ1-2|TRBV30|15|NA
TGTGCCCGCGATGCACAGGACGGCTCGAACTATGGCTACACCTTC
CARDAQDGSNYGYTF
>NA|TRBJ1-5|TRBV28|19|NA
TGTGCCAGCAACTCAAAATGGGACACTCAAGGGTATAGCAATCAGCCCCAGCATTTT
CASNSKWDTQGYSNQPQHF
>NA|TRBJ1-4|TRBV28|14|NA
TGTGCCAGCAGTTTCCAGGGACTCACTGAAAAACTGTTTTTT
CASSFQGLTEKLFF
>once|TRBJ1-1|TRBV6-5|14|NA
TGTGCTAGCAGTTACCTAGGACAGAACACTGAAGCTTTCTTT
CASSYLGQNTEAFF
>NA|TRBJ2-1|TRBV11-2|15|NA
TGTGCCAGCAGCTTATTGAGGGGGACGTACAATGAGCAGTTCTTC
CASSLLRGTYNEQFF
>NA|TRBJ1-1|TRBV6-2/TRBV6-3|14|TRBD1
TGTGCCAGCAGCGGGACAGGGGGTAACACTGAAGCTTTCTTT
CASSGTGGNTEAFF
>NA|TRBJ1-6|TRBV6-5|15|TRBD1
TGTGCCAGCAGAAACAGGGGGATTGATAATTCACCCCTCCACTTT
CASRNRGIDNSPLHF
>NA|TRBJ2-1|TRBV27|20|TRBD2
TGTGCCAGCGCAAAAGCGAGCAGGGCGTCTAGCGGAAGCTCCTACAATGAGCAGTTCTTC
CASAKASRASSGSSYNEQFF
>NA|TRBJ2-2|TRBV19|15|TRBD1
TGTGCCAGTAGTTACGACAGGGCGAACACCGGGGAGCTGTTTTTT
CASSYDRANTGELFF
>NA|TRBJ1-1|TRBV4-1|17|NA
TGCGCCCGCAGCGAAGGGTTCCAGGTGATCCTGAACACTGAAGCTTTCTTT
CARSEGFQVILNTEAFF
>NA|TRBJ1-6|TRBV4-3|15|NA
TGCGCCAGCAGCCAAGAGGACAGAGAAGGGGGACCCCTCCACTTT
CASSQEDREGGPLHF
>NA|TRBJ2-3|TRBV2|15|NA
TGTGCCAGCAGTCTTCGGGGGGCAACGACAGATACGCAGTATTTT
CASSLRGATTDTQYF
>NA|TRBJ1-5|TRBV6-5|15|NA
TGTGCCAGCAGTTACTCGAGGGGGGGAGGCCAGCCCCAGCATTTT
CASSYSRGGGQPQHF
>once|TRBJ2-4|TRBV4-1|15|NA
TGCGCCAGCAGCCAAGATCGGACAGGAGGGAGCATTCAGTACTTC
CASSQDRTGGSIQYF
>NA|TRBJ2-6|TRBV5-8|14|NA
TGTGCCAGCAGCGCAGGGACTGGGGCCAACGTCCTGACTTTC
CASSAGTGANVLTF
>NA|TRBJ2-5|TRBV27|20|TRBD2
TGTGCCAGCAGTTTAACTAGCGGGAGGGCCCGGGGGGGCGGACAAGAGACCCAGTACTTC
CASSLTSGRARGGGQETQYF
>NA|TRBJ2-7|TRBV7-2|17|TRBD1
TGTGCCAGCAGCCTTGGACCGGGACAGGGTATCTCCTACGAGCAGTACTTC
CASSLGPGQGISYEQYF
>NA|TRBJ2-1|TRBV24-1|13|NA
TGTGCCACACGGGGAAGCCCCTACAATGAGCAGTTCTTC
CATRGSPYNEQFF
>NA|TRBJ2-2|TRBV5-5|14|NA
TGTGCCAGCAGCTTGCAGGTACTTGGCGGGGAGCTGTTTTTT
CASSLQVLGGELFF
>NA|TRBJ1-1|TRBV6-5|15|NA
TGTGCCAGCAGTTACGCCCCAAACGGGGGGACTGAAGCTTTCTTT
CASSYAPNGGTEAFF
>NA|TRBJ1-1|TRBV7-9|14|NA
TGTGCCAGCAGCTTTCTGGACAGAAGGACTGAAGCTTTCTTT
CASSFLDRRTEAFF
>NA|TRBJ2-1|TRBV19|18|TRBD2
TGTGCCAGTAGTATACCCCCTTTTTCCGGGAGGTACTACAATGAGCAGTTCTTC
CASSIPPFSGRYYNEQFF
>NA|TRBJ1-2|TRBV11-2|16|NA
TGTGCCAGCAGCACCCGAGGGGGGGGGCGCGTCTATGGCTACACCTTC
CASSTRGGGRVYGYTF
>NA|TRBJ2-5|TRBV11-3|14|TRBD1
TGTGCCAGCAGCCACAGGGACAGGCAAGAGACCCAGTACTTC
CASSHRDRQETQYF
>once|TRBJ2-1|TRBV7-2|16|NA
TGTGCCAGCAGCTTAGCGCGAACGGGGGACTACAATGAGCAGTTCTTC
CASSLARTGDYNEQFF
>NA|TRBJ2-7|TRBV6-1|16|NA
TGTGCCAGCAGTGTCGATCATAGTGGGGGCGCCTACGAGCAGTACTTC
CASSVDHSGGAYEQYF
>NA|TRBJ2-3|TRBV19|16|NA
TGTGCCAGTAGTATGACAGGTTCTTATCGACCAGATACGCAGTATTTT
CASSMTGSYRPDTQYF
>NA|TRBJ2-7|TRBV5-4|15|TRBD2
TGTGCCAGCAGCGTGGGACTAGCGGCCTCCTACGAGCAGTACTTC
CASSVGLAASYEQYF